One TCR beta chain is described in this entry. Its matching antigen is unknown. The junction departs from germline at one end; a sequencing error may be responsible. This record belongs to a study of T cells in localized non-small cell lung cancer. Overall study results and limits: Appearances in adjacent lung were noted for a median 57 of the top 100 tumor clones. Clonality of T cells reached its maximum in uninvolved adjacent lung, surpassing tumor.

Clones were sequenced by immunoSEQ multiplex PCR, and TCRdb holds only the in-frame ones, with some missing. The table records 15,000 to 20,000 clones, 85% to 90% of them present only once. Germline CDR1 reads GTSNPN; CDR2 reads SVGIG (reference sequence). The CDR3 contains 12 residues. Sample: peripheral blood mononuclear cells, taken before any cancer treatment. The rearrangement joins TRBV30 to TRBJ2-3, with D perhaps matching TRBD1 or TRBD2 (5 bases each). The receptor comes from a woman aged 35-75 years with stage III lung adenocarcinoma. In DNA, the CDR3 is TGTGCCAGGAGAGGGGACGCAGATACGCAGTATTTT. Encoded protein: CARRGDADTQYF.